Included here is one TCR beta chain sequence, with context. This record comes from a study of CD8+CD57+ T cells in acquired aplastic anemia. The CDR3 covers 14 residues. Germline V gene sequence: CDR1 SGHRS, CDR2 YFSETQ. V gave up 4 bases and J gave up 0 bases, with 11 bases separating them. TCR beta VDJ and CDR3 were profiled, and genomic DNA was the template. TCRdb used MiXCR to reprocess the reads, holding one entry per CDR3 protein. The data hold 270,000 or so distinct CDR3 sequences, with approximately 79% observed a single time. CD8+CD57+ cell expansion, shown by flow cytometry, had occurred in the patients selected for sequencing.

The origin of this receptor is a human donor with aplastic anemia. V and J are TRBV5-1 and TRBJ2-7; D is ambiguous. Sequencing was carried out using sorted CD4+, CD8+, or CD8+CD57+ T cells (not recorded which) from PBMCs. The CDR3 nucleotides read TGCGCCAGCAGCCCCCGGACGGACTCCTACGAGCAGTACTTC. Protein sequence: CASSPRTDSYEQYF.